The 7 T cell receptor beta chains given below trace back to one sample, sequenced in a study of blood T cell repertoires in COVID-19. Clones were read by immunoSEQ multiplex PCR, and TCRdb kept only the in-frame ones, dropping some. Here the sample spans a few hundred thousand clones, roughly nine tenths being singletons. Material for sequencing was PBMCs or T cells enriched from blood (not recorded which). These receptors were collected from a young woman who had recovered from COVID-19.

The V call is TRBV7-9, the J call TRBJ1-1, with 7 positions matching TRBD1. CDR1 and CDR2 (germline): SEHNR, FQNEAQ (reference sequence). With 0 bases clipped from V and 8 bases from J, the junction kept 3 bases outside the gene matches. CDR3 length equals 13 residues. CDR3 sequence (DNA): TGTGCCAGCAGCTTAGCGGGGACAGTCGAAGCTTTCTTT. This translates into CASSLAGTVEAFF.

The chain employs TRBV5-1 and TRBJ2-1; tentative D call: TRBD2 (6 bases). The V gene lost 4 bases and the J gene lost 0 bases, with 11 bases spanning the gap. The germline CDR1 and CDR2 sequences are SGHRS and YFSETQ. The CDR3 is 15 amino acids. The CDR3 DNA reads as TGCGCCAGCAGCCGGGACGGGAGCTCCTACAATGAGCAGTTCTTC. Its translation: CASSRDGSSYNEQFF.

This clone appeared once. J is TRBJ2-1 and V is TRBV25-1, with 7 bases identical to TRBD2. J was trimmed by 6 bases and V by 6 bases; bases with no gene match: 8. CDR1 and CDR2 from the germline V gene are MGHDK and SYGVNS. The CDR3 length is 14 residues. Here the CDR3 DNA reads TGTGCCAGCAGCCCCCGACTAGCCCCCAATGAGCAGTTCTTC. Its translation: CASSPRLAPNEQFF.

This clone was seen only once. The chain joins TRBV18 to TRBJ1-1; no firm D call. The CDR3 length is 15 residues. The germline V gene encodes CDR1 KGHSH and CDR2 LQKENI. Trimming took 4 bases from V and 1 from J, leaving 13 bases between them. CDR3 sequence reads: CASSLRNIQNTEAFF. The CDR3 region has the DNA TGTGCCAGCTCACTAAGAAATATACAGAACACTGAAGCTTTCTTT.

The CDR3 is CASSSTIPLENYGYTF. The CDR3 bases are TGTGCCAGCAGCTCTACGATACCCCTCGAGAATTATGGCTACACCTTC. The V and J genes are TRBV7-9 and TRBJ1-2; no firm D call. The germline V gene encodes CDR1 SEHNR and CDR2 FQNEAQ (reference sequence). Trimming cost V 4 bases and J 5 bases, with 20 bases left between them. The CDR3 has 16 residues.

The chain employs TRBV4-1 and TRBJ1-3, with 7 nucleotides matching TRBD1. The CDR3 sequence is 15 residues long. With 4 bases clipped from V and 2 bases from J, the junction kept 5 bases outside the gene matches. Germline CDR1 reads MGHRA; CDR2 reads YSYEKL. The CDR3 region is CASSPVQGAGNTIYF. The CDR3 DNA follows: TGCGCCAGCAGCCCGGTCCAGGGGGCTGGAAACACCATATATTTT.

The V call is TRBV13, the J call TRBJ2-7; possible D gene TRBD2, 6 bases. Germline V gene lookup returns CDR1 PRHDT and CDR2 FYEKMQ (reference sequence). This CDR3 is built from 16 residues. The germline V and J ends were trimmed by 2 bases and 3 bases, with 17 bases remaining between them. The CDR3, as DNA: TGTGCCAGCAGCTTAAGAAGCCCAGGGAGGAACTACGAGCAGTACTTC. This encodes CASSLRSPGRNYEQYF.